The TCR beta chain described here comes from a study of T cell responses to AZD1222 COVID-19 vaccine. The germline CDR1 and CDR2 sequences are WSHSY and SAAADI. The CDR3 has 12 residues. Trimming took off 4 bases at V and 5 bases at J, with 8 bases between the two ends. Measured with immunoSEQ multiplex PCR; TCRdb has only the in-frame clones, and not every one. The top ten hold less than 3.5% of the sample, which has about 150,000 clones, over 75% seen once. Timing groups of about 4 and about 12 weeks for second doses were pooled. As concerns this clone: What it recognizes is unknown.

Study-wide results and limits: Baseline serostatus was positive in only a handful of AZD1222 recipients. Elevations in Spike-specific TCR breadth and depth followed administration of two AZD1222 doses. Unmutated variant regions are reportedly targeted by nearly half of spike-specific TCRs.

The chain has TRBV10-2 and TRBJ2-5; D ambiguous. This clonotype was sampled from an adult who received the AZD1222 COVID-19 vaccine. The sample was peripheral blood, taken 28 days after the second AZD1222 dose. CDR3 nucleotides: TGCGCCAGCAGTGCCAAGCCGGAGACCCAGTACTTC. Protein: CASSAKPETQYF.